The T cell receptor (beta chain) described here comes from a study of T cell changes during pregnancy in multiple sclerosis (dated 2019 in TCRdb). With respect to the entire study: The study examined how the T cell repertoire changed over the course of pregnancy in women with multiple sclerosis.

Turning to this clone: No cognate antigen has been identified for it. The record has no base qualities; no much larger clone is one base away.

The library was prepared using the immunoSEQ multiplex PCR assay. What TCRdb holds here is the immuneACCESS table cut down to in-frame rearrangements. Part of the clones is not present; checked against another copy, under half of the missing clones reflect an unresolved V gene, and the others are unexplained. Within this sample are fewer than 75,000 clones, with 91% of them counted one time only. The ten largest clonotypes hold around 5.2% of the sample. The junction shows trimming of 1 base on V and 6 bases on J, and the gene matches do not reach 7 bases of it. CDR1 SGHDT and CDR2 YYEEEE are derived from the germline V gene. The CDR3 has 15 amino acids, counting the end cysteine and phenylalanine. Here the CDR3 DNA is all that survives: 45 bases in frame from base 1.

Sequencing was performed on CD8+ T cells from peripheral blood mononuclear cells, taken before pregnancy. This sequence uses TRBV5-6 and TRBJ2-1; 7 junctional bases match TRBD2. The receptor comes from a female donor with multiple sclerosis, enrolled in a pregnancy study. The DNA sequence follows: TGTGCCAGCAGCTTGTTCGGGGGGACCTCCAATGAGCAGTTCTTC. Its protein is CASSLFGGTSNEQFF.